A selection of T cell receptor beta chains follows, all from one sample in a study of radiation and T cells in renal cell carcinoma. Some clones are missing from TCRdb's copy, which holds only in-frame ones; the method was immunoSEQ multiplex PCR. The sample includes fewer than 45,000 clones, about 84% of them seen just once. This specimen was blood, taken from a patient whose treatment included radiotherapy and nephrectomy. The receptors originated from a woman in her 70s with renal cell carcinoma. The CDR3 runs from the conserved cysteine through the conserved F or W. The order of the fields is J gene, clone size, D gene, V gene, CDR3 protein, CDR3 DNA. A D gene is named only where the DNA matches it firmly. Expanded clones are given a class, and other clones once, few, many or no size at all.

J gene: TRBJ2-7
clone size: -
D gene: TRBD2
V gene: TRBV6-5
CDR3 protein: CASRTTSGEQYF
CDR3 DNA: TGTGCCAGCAGAACGACTAGCGGCGAGCAGTACTTC

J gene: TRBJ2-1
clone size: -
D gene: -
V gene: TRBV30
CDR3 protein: CASTGVPSYNEQFF
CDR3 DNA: TGCGCTTCGACGGGGGTACCCTCCTACAATGAGCAGTTCTTC

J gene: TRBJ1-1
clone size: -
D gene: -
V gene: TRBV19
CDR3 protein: CASSFNTNTEAFF
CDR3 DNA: TGTGCCAGTAGTTTCAATACAAACACTGAAGCTTTCTTT

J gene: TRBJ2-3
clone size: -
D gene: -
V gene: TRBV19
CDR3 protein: CASSIWGAGTDTQYF
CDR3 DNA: TGTGCCAGTAGTATTTGGGGGGCCGGCACAGATACGCAGTATTTT

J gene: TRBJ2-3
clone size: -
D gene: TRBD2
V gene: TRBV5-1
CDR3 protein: CASSLGLAGDTQYF
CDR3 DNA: TGCGCCAGCAGCTTAGGACTAGCGGGGGATACGCAGTATTTT

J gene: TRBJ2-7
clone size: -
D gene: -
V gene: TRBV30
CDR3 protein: CACRPISPYEQYF
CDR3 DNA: TGTGCCTGCCGGCCGATATCCCCCTACGAGCAGTACTTC

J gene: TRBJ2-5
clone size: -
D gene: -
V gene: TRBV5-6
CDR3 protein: CASSSVARETQYF
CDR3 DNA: TGTGCCAGCTCTTCCGTAGCGAGAGAGACCCAGTACTTC

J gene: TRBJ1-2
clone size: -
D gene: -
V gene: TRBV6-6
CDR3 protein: CASSPPGGVGGYTF
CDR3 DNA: TGTGCCAGCAGTCCTCCAGGTGGGGTAGGGGGCTACACCTTC

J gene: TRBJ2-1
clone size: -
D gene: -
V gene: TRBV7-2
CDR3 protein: CASSATPPNEQFF
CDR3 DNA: TGTGCCAGCAGCGCAACCCCCCCCAATGAGCAGTTCTTC

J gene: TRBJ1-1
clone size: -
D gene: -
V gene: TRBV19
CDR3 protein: CATTSGTGYTEAFF
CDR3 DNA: TGTGCCACTACTTCGGGAACAGGGTACACTGAAGCTTTCTTT

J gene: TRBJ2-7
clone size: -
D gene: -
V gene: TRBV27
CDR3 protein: CASSSYRAQTYEQYF
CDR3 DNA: TGTGCCAGCAGCAGTTACAGGGCCCAAACCTACGAGCAGTACTTC

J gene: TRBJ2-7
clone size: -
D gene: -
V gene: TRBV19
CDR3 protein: CASSSGLPSEQYF
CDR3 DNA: TGTGCCAGTAGTTCGGGACTCCCTTCAGAGCAGTACTTC

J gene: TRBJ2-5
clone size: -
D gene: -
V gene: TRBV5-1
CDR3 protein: CASSLEGVTVPETQYF
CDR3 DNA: TGCGCCAGCAGCTTGGAGGGGGTGACGGTCCCTGAGACCCAGTACTTC

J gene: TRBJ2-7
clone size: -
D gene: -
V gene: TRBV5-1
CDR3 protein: CASSLVSGEYEQYF
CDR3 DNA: TGCGCCAGCAGCTTGGTTTCGGGGGAGTACGAGCAGTACTTC

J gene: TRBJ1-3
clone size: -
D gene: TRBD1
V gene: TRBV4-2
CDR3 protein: CASSPPRQGAGNTIYF
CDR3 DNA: TGTGCCAGCAGCCCGCCTAGACAGGGGGCTGGAAACACCATATATTTT

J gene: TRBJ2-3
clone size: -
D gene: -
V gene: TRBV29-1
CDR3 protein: CSVRHGPASTDTQYF
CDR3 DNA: TGCAGCGTTCGACACGGGCCCGCTAGCACAGATACGCAGTATTTT

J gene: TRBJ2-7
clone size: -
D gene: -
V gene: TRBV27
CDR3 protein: CASSVSRKAYEQYF
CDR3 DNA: TGTGCCAGCAGTGTGTCGCGAAAGGCCTACGAGCAGTACTTC

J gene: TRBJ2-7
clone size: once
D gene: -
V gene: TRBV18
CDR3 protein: CASSPSGGANEQYF
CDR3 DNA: TGTGCCAGCTCACCCTCAGGAGGAGCAAACGAGCAGTACTTC

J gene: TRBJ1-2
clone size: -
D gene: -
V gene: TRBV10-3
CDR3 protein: CAISEPTQGQNGYTF
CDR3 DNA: TGTGCCATCAGTGAGCCTACACAGGGCCAGAATGGCTACACCTTC

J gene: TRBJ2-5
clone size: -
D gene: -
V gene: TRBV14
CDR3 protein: CASSQVDWTQYF
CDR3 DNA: TGTGCCAGCAGCCAAGTTGATTGGACCCAGTACTTC

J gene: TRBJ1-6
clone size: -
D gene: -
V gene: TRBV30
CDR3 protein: CAWSVGDNSPLHF
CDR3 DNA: TGTGCCTGGAGTGTAGGGGATAATTCACCCCTCCACTTT

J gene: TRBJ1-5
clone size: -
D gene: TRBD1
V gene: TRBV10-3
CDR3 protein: CAIKEGQGNQPQHF
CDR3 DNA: TGTGCCATCAAAGAGGGACAGGGAAACCAGCCCCAGCATTTT

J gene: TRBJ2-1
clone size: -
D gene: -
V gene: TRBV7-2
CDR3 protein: CASSLVNGLGNEQFF
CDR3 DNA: TGTGCCAGCAGCTTAGTAAATGGTCTCGGCAATGAGCAGTTCTTC

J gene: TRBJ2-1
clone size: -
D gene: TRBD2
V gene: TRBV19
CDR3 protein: CASSRLAGDNEQFF
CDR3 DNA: TGTGCCAGTAGTAGACTAGCGGGAGACAATGAGCAGTTCTTC

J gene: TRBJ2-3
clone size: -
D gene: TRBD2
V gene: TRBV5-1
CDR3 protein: CASSTSGRAGTDTQYF
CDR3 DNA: TGCGCCAGCAGCACTAGCGGGAGGGCCGGCACAGATACGCAGTATTTT

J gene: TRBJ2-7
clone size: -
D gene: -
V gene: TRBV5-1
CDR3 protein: CASSLVAYEQYF
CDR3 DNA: TGCGCCAGCAGCTTGGTCGCCTACGAGCAGTACTTC

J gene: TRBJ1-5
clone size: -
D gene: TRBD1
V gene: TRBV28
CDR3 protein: CASSSGTGGRQPQHF
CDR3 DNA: TGTGCCAGCAGTTCCGGGACAGGGGGCCGGCAGCCCCAGCATTTT

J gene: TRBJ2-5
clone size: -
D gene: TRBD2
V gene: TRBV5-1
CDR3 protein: CASSLAHYSGGPQETQYF
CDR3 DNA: TGCGCCAGCAGCTTGGCTCACTATAGCGGGGGGCCCCAAGAGACCCAGTACTTC

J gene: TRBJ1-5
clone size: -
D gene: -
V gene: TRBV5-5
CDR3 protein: CASSLVGASQPQHF
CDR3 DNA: TGTGCCAGCAGCTTGGTAGGGGCGAGTCAGCCCCAGCATTTT

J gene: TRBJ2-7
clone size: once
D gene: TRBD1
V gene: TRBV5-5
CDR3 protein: CASSLSTSTGGTYEQYF
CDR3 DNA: TGTGCCAGCAGTTTGTCTACCTCGACAGGGGGCACCTACGAGCAGTACTTC

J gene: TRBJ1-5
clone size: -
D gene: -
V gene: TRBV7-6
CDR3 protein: CASSLGAWGIQDQPQHF
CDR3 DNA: TGTGCCAGCAGCTTAGGGGCCTGGGGAATTCAAGATCAGCCCCAGCATTTT

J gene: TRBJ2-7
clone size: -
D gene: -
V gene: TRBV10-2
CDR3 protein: CASTLRPYEQYF
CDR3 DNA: TGTGCCAGCACTCTCAGGCCCTACGAGCAGTACTTC

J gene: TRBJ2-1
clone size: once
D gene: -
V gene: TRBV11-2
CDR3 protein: CASSKGVSGVDNEQFF
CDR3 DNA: TGTGCCAGCAGCAAAGGGGTGTCTGGGGTGGACAATGAGCAGTTCTTC

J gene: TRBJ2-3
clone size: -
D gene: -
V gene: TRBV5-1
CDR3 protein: CASNPGGSTDTQYF
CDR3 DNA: TGCGCCAGCAACCCCGGAGGGAGCACAGATACGCAGTATTTT

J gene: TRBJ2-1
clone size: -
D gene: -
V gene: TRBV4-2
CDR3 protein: CASSQGQGGSYNEQFF
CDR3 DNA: TGTGCCAGCAGCCAAGGCCAGGGGGGGTCCTACAATGAGCAGTTCTTC

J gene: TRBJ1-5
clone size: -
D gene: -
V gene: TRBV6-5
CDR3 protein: CASSLLTGNQPQHF
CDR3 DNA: TGTGCCAGCAGCCTCCTGACGGGCAATCAGCCCCAGCATTTT

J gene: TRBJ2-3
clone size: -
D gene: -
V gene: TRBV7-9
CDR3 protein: CASSLLTVTSTDTQYF
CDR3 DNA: TGTGCCAGCAGCTTATTAACTGTTACTAGCACAGATACGCAGTATTTT

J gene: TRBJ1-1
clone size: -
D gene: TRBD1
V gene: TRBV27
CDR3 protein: CASRIGTGTNTEAFF
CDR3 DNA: TGTGCCAGCAGAATCGGGACAGGGACGAACACTGAAGCTTTCTTT

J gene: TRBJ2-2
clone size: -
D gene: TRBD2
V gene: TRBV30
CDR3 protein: CAWSGLAGVSTGELFF
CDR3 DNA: TGTGCCTGGAGTGGACTAGCGGGAGTTTCCACCGGGGAGCTGTTTTTT

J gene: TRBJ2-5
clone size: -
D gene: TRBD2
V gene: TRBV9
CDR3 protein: CASSVGLAGGETQYF
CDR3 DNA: TGTGCCAGCAGCGTCGGACTAGCGGGAGGAGAGACCCAGTACTTC

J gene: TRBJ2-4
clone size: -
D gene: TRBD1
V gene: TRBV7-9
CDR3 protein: CASSSGQGRNIQYF
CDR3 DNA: TGTGCCAGCAGCTCAGGACAGGGGAGAAACATTCAGTACTTC

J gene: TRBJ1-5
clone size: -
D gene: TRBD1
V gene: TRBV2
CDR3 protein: CASRGQGNQPQHF
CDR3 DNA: TGTGCCAGCAGGGGACAGGGGAATCAGCCCCAGCATTTT

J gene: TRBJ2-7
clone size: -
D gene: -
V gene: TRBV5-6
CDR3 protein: CASSLAGSYEQYF
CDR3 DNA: TGTGCCAGCAGCTTGGCGGGGTCCTACGAGCAGTACTTC

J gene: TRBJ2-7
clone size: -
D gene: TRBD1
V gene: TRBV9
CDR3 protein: CASSVAPTGAGEQYF
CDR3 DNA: TGTGCCAGCAGCGTAGCCCCGACAGGGGCGGGCGAGCAGTACTTC

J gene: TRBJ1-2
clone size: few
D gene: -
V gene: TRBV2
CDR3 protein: CASSVQVMGYTF
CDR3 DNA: TGTGCCAGCAGTGTACAAGTTATGGGCTACACCTTC

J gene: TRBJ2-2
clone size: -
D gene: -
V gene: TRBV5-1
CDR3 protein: CASRVVSDTGELFF
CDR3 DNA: TGCGCCAGCAGAGTGGTGAGCGACACCGGGGAGCTGTTTTTT